Shown below are 16 T cell receptor beta chains from a single sample sequenced in a study of blood T cell repertoires in COVID-19. TCRdb's copy holds only in-frame clones and misses some; the assay was immunoSEQ multiplex PCR. Seen here are about 130,000 clones, roughly 83% observed once, and the top ten hold under 45%. The sequenced material came from peripheral blood. The source is a man in his forties with active or convalescent COVID-19.

This rearrangement joins TRBV18 to TRBJ1-2, with D perhaps TRBD1 (6 bases). Trimming took off 2 bases at V and 7 bases at J, with 11 bases between the two ends. Germline assignment: CDR1 KGHSH and CDR2 LQKENI. This CDR3 comprises 13 residues. CDR3 bases: TGTGCCAGCTCACCAGCAGGGGCGGGTGGCTACACCTTC. It codes for CASSPAGAGGYTF.

The rearrangement uses TRBV7-9 and TRBJ2-1, with 9 bases that match TRBD1. CDR3 length equals 17 residues. Germline loops: CDR1 SEHNR, CDR2 FQNEAQ (reference sequence). The V gene end was trimmed by 5 bases and the J gene end by 7 bases; junction bases not matched to a gene: 15. The CDR3 loop reads CASSPGTGQGLANEQFF. The CDR3 DNA is TGTGCCAGCAGCCCGGGCACTGGACAGGGGCTTGCAAATGAGCAGTTCTTC. The variable domain in full, completed from reference TRBV7-9 and TRBJ2-1, reads DTGVSQNPRHKITKRGQNVTFRCDPISEHNRLYWYRQTLGQGPEFLTYFQNEAQLEKSRLLSDRFSAERPKGSFSTLEIQRTEQGDSAMYLCASSPGTGQGLANEQFFGPGTRLTVL.

This clone was recorded once. This rearrangement joins TRBV29-1 to TRBJ1-4; tentative D call: TRBD1 (5 bases). This CDR3 has 13 amino acids. V lost 5 bases to trimming and J lost 5 bases, with 12 bases between them. CDR1 SQVTM and CDR2 ANQGSEA come from the germline V gene. CDR3 DNA: TGCAGCGTTCCGGCGCGGGGGAATGAAAAACTGTTTTTT. This sequence encodes CSVPARGNEKLFF. The full variable domain, with the rest looked up from reference TRBV29-1 and TRBJ1-4, is SAVISQKPSRDICQRGTSLTIQCQVDSQVTMMFWYRQQPGQSLTLIATANQGSEATYESGFVIDKFPISRPNLTFSTLTVSNMSPEDSSIYLCSVPARGNEKLFFGSGTQLSVL.

J is TRBJ1-2 and V is TRBV5-1, with unresolved D. CDR1 is SGHRS and CDR2 is YFSETQ in the germline V gene. This CDR3 contains 15 residues. V lost 4 bases to trimming and J lost 4 bases, with 17 bases between them. The CDR3 loop reads CASSPGVVTSYGYTF. The CDR3 bases are TGCGCCAGCAGCCCGGGAGTGGTCACAAGCTATGGCTACACCTTC.

The CDR3 is CASSPGQGNQPQHF. In nucleotides, the CDR3 is TGCGCCAGCAGCCCTGGACAGGGAAATCAGCCCCAGCATTTT. V usage is TRBV4-1 and J usage is TRBJ1-5; TRBD1 aligns across 8 bases. Germline V gene sequence: CDR1 MGHRA, CDR2 YSYEKL. The V gene end was trimmed by 4 bases and the J gene end by 4 bases; junction bases not matched to a gene: 3. This CDR3 comprises 14 residues.

The gene calls are TRBV19 and TRBJ1-4; 9 positions match TRBD1. This CDR3 spans 16 amino acids. The germline CDR1 and CDR2 sequences are LNHDA and SQIVND (reference sequence). J gave up 3 bases and V 3 bases, and 5 bases lay outside the gene matches. This chain's CDR3 is CASSIARQGANEKLFF. For the CDR3, the DNA is TGTGCCAGTAGTATCGCAAGACAGGGGGCTAATGAAAAACTGTTTTTT.

The chain joins TRBV24-1 to TRBJ2-5; TRBD1 is a possible D gene (6 bases). Trimming cost V 9 bases and J 5 bases, with 18 bases left between them. Germline loops: CDR1 KGHDR, CDR2 SFDVKD. The CDR3 totals 14 residues. The CDR3 here is CATRAGQGMETQYF. The CDR3 DNA is TGTGCCACCCGGGCCGGGCAGGGGATGGAGACCCAGTACTTC.

This clone was observed a few times. The rearrangement uses TRBV6-6 and TRBJ2-1; 9 bases align to TRBD1. The V gene's germline CDR1 is MNHNY and CDR2 SVGAGI (reference sequence). This CDR3 is built from 13 residues. V was clipped by 8 bases and J by 9 bases; unmatched bases: 8. DNA for the CDR3: TGTGCCAGCGGGGACAGGGCGATAGGTGAGCAGTTCTTC. Amino acids: CASGDRAIGEQFF.

The chain carries TRBV11-2 and TRBJ2-7; D ambiguous. The CDR3 runs to 16 residues. V lost 5 bases to trimming and J lost 2 bases, with 19 bases between them. CDR1 is SGHAT, CDR2 FQNNGV, per germline. The CDR3 loop reads CASSRLGFGATYEQYF. In DNA, the CDR3 is TGTGCCAGCAGCCGATTAGGTTTTGGAGCCACCTACGAGCAGTACTTC.

This chain joins TRBV15 and TRBJ1-4, with 7 bases matching TRBD1. Losses at the gene ends were 4 bases for V and 2 bases for J; bases not matched to a gene: 7. The CDR3 consists of 16 residues. Germline lookup yields CDR1 LNHNV and CDR2 YYDKDF (reference sequence). CDR3 DNA sequence: TGTGCCACCAGCACGATTACAGGGGCGACTAATGAAAAACTGTTTTTT. Translation gives CATSTITGATNEKLFF.

The chain recombines TRBV6-5 with TRBJ1-2; 7 bases fit TRBD1. The germline V gene encodes CDR1 MNHEY and CDR2 SVGAGI. After removal of 5 bases from V and 8 bases from J, the junction contained 8 bases not matched to a gene. The CDR3 sequence is 13 residues long. Written as DNA, the CDR3 is TGTGCCAGCAGTCCGGACAGGCGTTACGGCTACACCTTC. Amino acid sequence: CASSPDRRYGYTF.

In its sample, this clone was seen a few times. The V and J genes are TRBV28 and TRBJ1-1, with D perhaps matching TRBD1 (5 bases). This CDR3 has 13 amino acids. Between the trimmed V and J ends, which lost 3 bases and 4 bases, there was a span of 9 bases. Germline CDR1 reads MDHEN; CDR2 reads SYDVKM. Here the CDR3 DNA reads TGTGCCAGCAGTTTGGCGGGGGGCACTGAAGCTTTCTTT. Its protein product is CASSLAGGTEAFF.

The chain has TRBV6-4 and TRBJ2-3; TRBD2 matches at 8 bases. Germline V lookup: CDR1 MRHNA, CDR2 SNTAGT. The CDR3 is 15 residues long. V was pared by 5 bases and J by 2 bases, with 6 bases of the junction left unmatched. The CDR3 sequence: CASSKAGDDTDTQYF. The CDR3 DNA reads TGTGCCAGCAGTAAAGCGGGAGATGACACAGATACGCAGTATTTT.

The V call is TRBV30, the J call TRBJ2-3, with a weak D call TRBD1 (5 bases). The CDR3 totals 13 residues. Germline V gene data show CDR1 as GTSNPN and CDR2 as SVGIG (reference sequence). Trimming took 5 bases from V and 7 from J, leaving 16 bases between them. This CDR3 is CAWVKSGPYTQYF. The CDR3 DNA follows: TGTGCCTGGGTGAAGTCAGGGCCGTATACGCAGTATTTT.

The chain combines TRBV6-2 or TRBV6-3 with TRBJ2-2; maybe TRBD1 (5 bases). Germline assignment: CDR1 MNHEY and CDR2 SVGEGT. The CDR3 consists of 13 residues. Trimming took off 1 base at V and 7 bases at J, with 7 bases between the two ends. In nucleotides, the CDR3 is TGTGCCAGCAGTTACTTAAGGGGCGGGGAGCTGTTTTTT. Protein sequence: CASSYLRGGELFF.

The chain recombines TRBV3-1 (or the pseudogene TRBV3-2) with TRBJ1-4; TRBD1 is a possible D gene (6 bases). The CDR3 is 15 residues long. Looked up from germline, CDR1 is LGHDT and CDR2 is YNNKEL (reference sequence). V was shortened by 4 bases and J by 4 bases, with 13 bases between the two germline ends. Written as DNA, the CDR3 is TGTGCCAGCAGCCCCGGGGGGCAGATTAATGAAAAACTGTTTTTT. Protein product: CASSPGGQINEKLFF.